This T cell receptor (beta chain) was found in a study of T cell changes during pregnancy in multiple sclerosis. The protocol was immunoSEQ multiplex PCR, while the TCRdb copy is restricted to in-frame clones and leaves out a portion. The table includes around 130,000 clones, approximately 93% detected once. The CDR3 runs 21 residues. With V trimmed by 6 bases and J by 7 bases, 25 bases remained unmatched. CDR1 is ENHRY, CDR2 SYGVKD, per germline. The rearrangement uses TRBV10-3 and TRBJ2-1, with 12 nucleotides matching TRBD2. The origin of this receptor is a female donor with multiple sclerosis, enrolled in a pregnancy study. This specimen consisted of peripheral blood, obtained before pregnancy. CDR3 in DNA: TGTGCCATCAGGAGGACAGCCCTTTTGTCGGGGGGACTAGCGGGTTTGAATGAGCAGTTCTTC. It yields the protein CAIRRTALLSGGLAGLNEQFF.